The 11 T cell receptor beta chains presented below share a single source sample, sequenced in a study of T-cell reconstitution after alpha-beta-depleted transplantation in children. Overall study findings and caveats: By about two months after transplant, alpha-beta T cells reportedly arose from several hundred graft clones that had expanded.

For these TCRs, the target antigens are not known. During its preparation, the TCRbeta library received unique molecular identifiers. One entry per CDR3 protein results from TCRdb running MiXCR on the PCR reads. This sample carries around 30,000 distinct CDR3 sequences, approximately 6.5% of them seen once, and the ten largest clones take roughly 27%. This sample comprised peripheral blood, obtained 60 days after TCRalphabeta/CD19-depleted stem cell transplant. Source of these receptors: a child less than two years old who had a stem cell transplant for acute myeloid leukemia, so the T cells may come from the graft donor.

This clonotype has at least ten counts. The chain carries TRBV20-1 and TRBJ1-1, with unresolved D. Per germline, CDR1 DFQATT and CDR2 SNEGSKA (reference sequence). This CDR3 contains 10 residues. Between the trimmed V and J ends, which lost 3 bases and 5 bases, there was a span of 4 bases. Written as DNA, the CDR3 is TGCAGTGCTAGCCGGACTGAAGCTTTCTTT. It yields the protein CSASRTEAFF.

This clonotype was seen ten or more times. This rearrangement joins TRBV20-1 to TRBJ2-2, with 9 bases identical to TRBD2. The CDR3 is made up of 14 amino acids. The germline V gene has CDR1 DFQATT and CDR2 SNEGSKA (reference sequence). The V gene end was trimmed by 5 bases and the J gene end by 0 bases; junction bases not matched to a gene: 1. Here the CDR3 DNA reads TGCAGTGCTTCTAGCGGGGCGAACACCGGGGAGCTGTTTTTT. This encodes CSASSGANTGELFF.

The table lists this clonotype with many counts. The chain employs TRBV5-1 and TRBJ2-7, with D uncertain. This CDR3 is 14 amino acids long. Germline V gene data show CDR1 as SGHRS and CDR2 as YFSETQ. With 2 bases removed from V and 2 bases from J, the gap between germline ends came to 11 bases. The CDR3 bases are TGCGCCAGCAGCTTCGGCGGTGTTCCCTACGAGCAGTACTTC. Its protein product is CASSFGGVPYEQYF.

This clonotype was found many times. The chain recombines TRBV27 with TRBJ1-5; tentatively, D is TRBD1 (6 bases). Germline V CDR1 and CDR2: MNHEY, SMNVEV (reference sequence). The V end lost 2 bases, the J end lost 7 bases, and 15 bases lay between the germline ends. This CDR3 is built from 15 residues. The CDR3 DNA sequence: TGTGCCAGCAGTTTAAGGGGTTGGGGGACACAGCCCCAGCATTTT. It translates to CASSLRGWGTQPQHF.

This clonotype has at least ten counts. The genes are TRBV5-1 and TRBJ2-7; D is uncertain. V lost 4 bases and J lost 5, with 13 bases in between. Per the germline V gene, CDR1 is SGHRS and CDR2 is YFSETQ. This CDR3 is built from 13 residues. The CDR3 protein is CASSLSHGDEQYF. Here the CDR3 DNA reads TGCGCCAGCAGCCTGAGTCATGGGGACGAGCAGTACTTC.

This clonotype occurred many times. This chain uses TRBV7-9 with TRBJ1-2; no reliable D call. Germline-derived CDR1 and CDR2 are SEHNR and FQNEAQ (reference sequence). The CDR3 extends over 16 amino acids. V was shortened by 3 bases and J by 4 bases, with 18 bases between the two germline ends. The CDR3 spells CASSFRGRGFTYGYTF. CDR3 nucleotides: TGTGCCAGCAGCTTTCGAGGCCGAGGGTTCACCTATGGCTACACCTTC.

This clonotype was counted ten times or more. The CDR3 sequence is CASSLVTSGIQYF. As DNA, the CDR3 is TGTGCCAGCAGTCTTGTGACCTCGGGCATTCAGTACTTC. The chain recombines TRBV3-1 with TRBJ2-4; D ambiguous. Between the trimmed V and J ends, which lost 6 bases and 9 bases, there was a span of 15 bases. The CDR3 runs 13 residues. Per germline, CDR1 LGHDT and CDR2 YNNKEL (reference sequence). The full variable domain, with the rest looked up from reference TRBV3-1 and TRBJ2-4, is DTAVSQTPKYLVTQMGNDKSIKCEQNLGHDTMYWYKQDSKKFLKIMFSYNNKELIINETVPNRFSPKSPDKAHLNLHINSLELGDSAVYFCASSLVTSGIQYFGAGTRLSVL.

This clonotype has ten or more counts. The V call is TRBV29-1, the J call TRBJ2-2, with 8 nucleotides matching TRBD2. The CDR3 runs to 15 residues. V shed 3 bases and J 1 base; nucleotides not matched to a gene: 4. Looked up from germline, CDR1 is SQVTM and CDR2 is ANQGSEA. Here the CDR3 DNA reads TGCAGCGTTGAGCGGGGGGACTTGAACACCGGGGAGCTGTTTTTT. Its protein is CSVERGDLNTGELFF.

This clonotype was recorded many times. This chain links TRBV2 with TRBJ1-5, with a weak D call TRBD1 (6 bases). CDR3 length equals 14 residues. Trimming shortened V by 1 base and J by 6 bases, and 10 bases separated the two germline ends. Germline lookup yields CDR1 SNHLY and CDR2 FYNNEI. DNA of the CDR3: TGTGCCAGCAGTGAAGGGCAGGGGTCTCAGCCCCAGCATTTT. Its protein is CASSEGQGSQPQHF.

This clonotype showed up many times. This chain joins TRBV7-9 and TRBJ1-4; D not certain. The germline gives CDR1 SEHNR, CDR2 FQNEAQ (reference sequence). Trimming pared 1 base from V and 8 bases from J, leaving 14 bases between. The CDR3 is made up of 15 amino acids. Here the CDR3 reads CASSLDQVSREKLFF. Here the CDR3 DNA reads TGTGCCAGCAGCTTAGATCAGGTGTCGAGGGAAAAACTGTTTTTT.

This clonotype has just a few counts. The gene calls are TRBV20-1 and TRBJ2-7; D remains ambiguous. V was cut by 5 bases and J by 4 bases, with 15 bases left in between. The CDR3 loop spans 13 amino acids. The germline gives CDR1 DFQATT, CDR2 SNEGSKA (reference sequence). The CDR3 loop reads CSAPRVREYEQYF. DNA for the CDR3: TGCAGTGCTCCTAGGGTCCGAGAATACGAGCAGTACTTC.